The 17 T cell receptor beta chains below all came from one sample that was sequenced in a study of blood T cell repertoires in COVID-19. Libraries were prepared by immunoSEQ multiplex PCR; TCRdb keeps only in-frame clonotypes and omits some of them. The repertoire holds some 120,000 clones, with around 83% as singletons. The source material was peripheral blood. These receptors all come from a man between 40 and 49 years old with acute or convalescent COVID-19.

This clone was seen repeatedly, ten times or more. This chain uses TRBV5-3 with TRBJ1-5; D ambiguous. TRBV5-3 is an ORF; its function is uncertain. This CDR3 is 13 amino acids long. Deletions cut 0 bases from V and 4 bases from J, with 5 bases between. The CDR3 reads CARSLDPNQPQHF. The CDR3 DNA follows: TGTGCCAGAAGCTTGGATCCGAATCAGCCCCAGCATTTT.

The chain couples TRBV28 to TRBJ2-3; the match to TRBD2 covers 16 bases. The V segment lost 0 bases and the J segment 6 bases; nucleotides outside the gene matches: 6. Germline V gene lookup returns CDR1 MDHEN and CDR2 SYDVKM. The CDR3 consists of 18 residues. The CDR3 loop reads CASSLWGLAGGPGDTQYF. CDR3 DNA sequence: TGTGCCAGCAGTTTATGGGGACTAGCGGGAGGGCCAGGGGATACGCAGTATTTT.

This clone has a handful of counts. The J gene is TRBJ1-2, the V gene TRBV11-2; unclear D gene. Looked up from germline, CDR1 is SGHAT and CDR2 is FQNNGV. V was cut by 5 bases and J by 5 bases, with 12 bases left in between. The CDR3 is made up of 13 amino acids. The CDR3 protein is CASSPDIRYGYTF. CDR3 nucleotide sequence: TGTGCCAGCAGCCCAGACATCCGGTATGGCTACACCTTC.

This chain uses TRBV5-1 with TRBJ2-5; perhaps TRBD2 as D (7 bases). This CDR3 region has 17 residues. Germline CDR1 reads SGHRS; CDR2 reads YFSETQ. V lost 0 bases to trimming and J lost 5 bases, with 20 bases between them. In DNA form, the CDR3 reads TGCGCCAGCAGCTTGGGCGGCGCGGGGGCCCTTAAGGAGACCCAGTACTTC. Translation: CASSLGGAGALKETQYF.

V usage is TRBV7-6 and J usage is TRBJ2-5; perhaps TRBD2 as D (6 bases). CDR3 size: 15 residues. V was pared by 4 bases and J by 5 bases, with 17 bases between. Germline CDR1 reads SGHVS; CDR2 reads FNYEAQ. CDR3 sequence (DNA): TGTGCCAGCAGCTCGGGACCCGATGGGAGGGAGACCCAGTACTTC. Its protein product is CASSSGPDGRETQYF.

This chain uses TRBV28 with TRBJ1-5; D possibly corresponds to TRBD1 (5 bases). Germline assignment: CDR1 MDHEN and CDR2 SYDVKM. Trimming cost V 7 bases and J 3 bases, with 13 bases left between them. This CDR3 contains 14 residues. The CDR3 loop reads CASNWGGVNQPQHF. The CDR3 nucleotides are TGTGCCAGCAACTGGGGAGGGGTCAATCAGCCCCAGCATTTT.

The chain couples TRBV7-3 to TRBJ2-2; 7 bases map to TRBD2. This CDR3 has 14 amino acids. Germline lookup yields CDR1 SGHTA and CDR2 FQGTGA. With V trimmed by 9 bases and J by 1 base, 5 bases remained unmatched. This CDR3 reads CASGRDGNTGELFF. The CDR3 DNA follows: TGTGCCAGTGGGAGGGACGGGAACACCGGGGAGCTGTTTTTT.

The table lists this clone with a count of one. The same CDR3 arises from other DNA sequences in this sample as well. CDR3 residues: CASSLPRTSGYNEQFF. For the CDR3, the DNA is TGCGCCAGCAGCTTACCAAGGACTAGCGGTTACAATGAGCAGTTCTTC. The chain joins TRBV5-1 to TRBJ2-1; 10 bases are a match to TRBD2. In germline, CDR1 is SGHRS, CDR2 YFSETQ. The CDR3 is 16 residues long. The V gene end was trimmed by 2 bases and the J gene end by 4 bases; junction bases not matched to a gene: 6.

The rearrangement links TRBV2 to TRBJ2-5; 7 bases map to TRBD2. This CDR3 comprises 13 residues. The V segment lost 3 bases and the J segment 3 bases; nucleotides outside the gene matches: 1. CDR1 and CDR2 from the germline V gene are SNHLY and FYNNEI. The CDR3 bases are TGTGCCAGCAGTGACCGGGGGGAAGAGACCCAGTACTTC. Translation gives CASSDRGEETQYF.

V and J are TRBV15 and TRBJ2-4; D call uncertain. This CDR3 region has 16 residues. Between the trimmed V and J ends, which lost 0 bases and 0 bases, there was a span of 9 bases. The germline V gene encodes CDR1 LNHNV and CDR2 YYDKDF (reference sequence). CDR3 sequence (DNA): TGTGCCACCAGCAGAGACTCCACTTTAGCCAAAAACATTCAGTACTTC. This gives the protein CATSRDSTLAKNIQYF.

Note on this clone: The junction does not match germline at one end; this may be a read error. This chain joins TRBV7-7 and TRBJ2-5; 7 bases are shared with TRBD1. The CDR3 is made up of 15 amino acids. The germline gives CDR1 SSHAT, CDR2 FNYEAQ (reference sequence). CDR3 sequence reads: CASSLNTGARETQYF. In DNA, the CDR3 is TGTGCTAGCAGCTTGAATACAGGGGCCCGGGAGACCCAGTACTTC.

The CDR3 nucleotides are TGTGCCAGCAGCCCTGACGGGGTGGCTCGTGAGCAGTTCTTC. It codes for CASSPDGVAREQFF. J is TRBJ2-1 and V is TRBV7-2; D is possibly TRBD2 (5 bases). Germline loops: CDR1 SGHTA, CDR2 FQGNSA. There are 14 residues in the CDR3. V was cut by 5 bases and J by 9 bases, with 17 bases left in between.

The CDR3 is CASSTTGAKGANVLTF. For the CDR3, the DNA is TGTGCCAGCAGCACGACAGGGGCGAAGGGGGCCAACGTCCTGACTTTC. This chain connects TRBV7-8 to TRBJ2-6; TRBD1 matches at 8 bases. This CDR3 is 16 amino acids long. Germline lookup yields CDR1 SGHVS and CDR2 FQNEAQ. V dropped 5 bases and J dropped 4; count of bases not matched to a gene: 7.

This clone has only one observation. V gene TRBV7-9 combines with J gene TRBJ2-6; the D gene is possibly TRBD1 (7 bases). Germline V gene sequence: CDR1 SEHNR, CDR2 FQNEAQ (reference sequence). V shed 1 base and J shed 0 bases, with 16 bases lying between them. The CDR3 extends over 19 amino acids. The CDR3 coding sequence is TGTGCCAGCAGCTTAGGGACAGGAGGGACATTCTCTGGGGCCAACGTCCTGACTTTC. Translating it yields CASSLGTGGTFSGANVLTF.

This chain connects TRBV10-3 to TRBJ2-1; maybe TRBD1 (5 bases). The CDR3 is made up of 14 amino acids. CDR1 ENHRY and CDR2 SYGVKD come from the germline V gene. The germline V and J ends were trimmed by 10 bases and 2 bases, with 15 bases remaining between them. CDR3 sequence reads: CATRVGVTYNEQFF. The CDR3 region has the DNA TGTGCCACCAGGGTAGGGGTCACCTACAATGAGCAGTTCTTC.

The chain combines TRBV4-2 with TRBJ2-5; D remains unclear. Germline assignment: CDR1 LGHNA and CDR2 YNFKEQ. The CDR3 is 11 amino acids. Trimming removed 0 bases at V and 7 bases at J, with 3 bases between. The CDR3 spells CASSQDGTQYF. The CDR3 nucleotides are TGTGCCAGCAGCCAAGACGGGACCCAGTACTTC.

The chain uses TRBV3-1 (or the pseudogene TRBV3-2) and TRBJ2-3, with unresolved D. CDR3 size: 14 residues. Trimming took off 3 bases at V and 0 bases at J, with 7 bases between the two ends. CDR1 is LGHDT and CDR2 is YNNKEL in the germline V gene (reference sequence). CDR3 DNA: TGTGCCAGCAGCCAGGGCCCTAGCACAGATACGCAGTATTTT. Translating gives CASSQGPSTDTQYF.